This T cell receptor beta chain was found in a study of T-cell reconstitution after alpha-beta-depleted transplantation in children. The study's findings and limits: Where some patients showed high TCRbeta diversity at day 60, it came from recipient T cells and thymic progenitors that had survived. One year after transplant, T-cell counts and diversity came mostly from newly produced T cells. Reportedly, roughly two months post-transplant, alpha-beta T cells arose from several hundred expanded graft clones.

During its preparation, the TCRbeta library received unique molecular identifiers. Each CDR3 protein gets one entry after TCRdb re-called the PCR reads with MiXCR. In the table there are approximately 220,000 distinct CDR3 sequences, around a sixth of which are singletons. The CDR3 loop spans 13 amino acids. V lost 4 bases to trimming and J lost 11 bases, with 13 bases between them. Germline loops: CDR1 SGHRS, CDR2 YFSETQ. Points on this clonotype: What it binds is unknown.

V gene TRBV5-1 combines with J gene TRBJ1-6; D gene unclear. The TCR originated in a male patient aged 2 to 9 who had a stem cell transplant for acute lymphoblastic leukemia, so the T cells may come from the graft donor. The input for sequencing was PBMCs, mostly from graft donor cells, taken 360 days after TCRalphabeta/CD19-depleted stem cell transplant. The CDR3 protein is CASSPGVVTPLHF. The CDR3 DNA reads TGCGCCAGCAGCCCCGGGGTTGTTACACCCCTCCACTTT.